The rows below give T cell receptor beta chains drawn from one sample of a study of blood T cell repertoires in COVID-19. The protocol was immunoSEQ multiplex PCR, while the TCRdb copy is restricted to in-frame clones and leaves out a portion. The sample lists about 380,000 clones, 89% occurring once. The sample taken for sequencing was peripheral blood. All receptors come from a man aged 35-49 years with acute or convalescent COVID-19. CDR3s leave out the opening cysteine and the closing phenylalanine or tryptophan.

V: TRBV6-5; J: TRBJ2-1; CDR3: ASRASGGDVNEQF
V: TRBV18; J: TRBJ2-1; CDR3: ASSLGLAYYNEQF
V: TRBV6-5; J: TRBJ1-1; CDR3: ASSYGRRRSEAF
V: TRBV2; J: TRBJ1-1; CDR3: ASKVQGLEAEAF
V: TRBV28; J: TRBJ1-1; CDR3: ASSRGNTEAF
V: TRBV19; J: TRBJ1-5; CDR3: ASSISTGSSNQPQH
V: TRBV5-4; J: TRBJ1-4; CDR3: ASSFRTGGGEKLF
V: TRBV10-3; J: TRBJ2-7; CDR3: ATTGAGTYEQY
V: TRBV11-2; J: TRBJ2-5; CDR3: ASSFTGPEGTQY
V: TRBV7-3; J: TRBJ2-3; CDR3: ASSLRDRADTQY
V: TRBV5-1; J: TRBJ1-2; CDR3: ASSLASDGYT
V: TRBV5-1; J: TRBJ2-7; CDR3: ASSLTGTGIYEQY
V: TRBV7-3; J: TRBJ1-1; CDR3: ASSLMYGDTEAF
V: TRBV28; J: TRBJ2-7; CDR3: ASSVGTTYEQY
V: TRBV5-4; J: TRBJ1-3; CDR3: ASSSHRDSGNTIY
V: TRBV4-1; J: TRBJ2-2; CDR3: ASSQVARTNTGELF
V: TRBV25-1; J: TRBJ2-3; CDR3: ASSEFPPSGSDTDTQY
V: TRBV18; J: TRBJ2-3; CDR3: ASSPAGMPTDTQY
V: TRBV2; J: TRBJ2-7; CDR3: ASGDRVNYEQY
V: TRBV6-4; J: TRBJ1-4; CDR3: ASSRDSGNEKLF
V: TRBV5-4; J: TRBJ2-3; CDR3: ASSTGLVGGKDTQY
V: TRBV19; J: TRBJ2-4; CDR3: ASSEGVAKNIQY
V: TRBV19; J: TRBJ2-3; CDR3: ASSAGLPTSTDTQY
V: TRBV7-9; J: TRBJ2-7; CDR3: ASTTSAGGGHEQY
V: TRBV19; J: TRBJ2-7; CDR3: ASSGTRGYEQY
V: TRBV2; J: TRBJ2-5; CDR3: ASSEWTGGGETQY
V: TRBV10-3; J: TRBJ2-3; CDR3: AINAGGGNTQY
V: TRBV6-6; J: TRBJ2-7; CDR3: ASKTQAPYEQY
V: TRBV7-2; J: TRBJ2-6; CDR3: ASSRTGGAGANVLT
V: TRBV30; J: TRBJ2-7; CDR3: AWSRGQGAGEQY
V: TRBV11-2; J: TRBJ2-5; CDR3: ASSRGSTGGEETQY
V: TRBV28; J: TRBJ2-1; CDR3: ASREAGGSYNEQF
V: TRBV19; J: TRBJ1-5; CDR3: ATKSWAGGLNQPQH
V: TRBV6-1; J: TRBJ1-1; CDR3: ASSDGPGVQAF
V: TRBV6-1; J: TRBJ2-3; CDR3: ASSELLAGGPDTQY
V: TRBV7-3; J: TRBJ2-7; CDR3: ASSLSGGSYEQY
V: TRBV7-2; J: TRBJ2-1; CDR3: ASSSTSGRYGEQF
V: TRBV11-2; J: TRBJ2-7; CDR3: ASSLDRYEQY
V: TRBV4-3; J: TRBJ1-2; CDR3: ASSQEFLETGYT
V: TRBV7-9; J: TRBJ1-2; CDR3: ASRPTGFGYGYT
V: TRBV5-1; J: TRBJ2-1; CDR3: ASSLSPGQGTVDEQF
V: TRBV12-5; J: TRBJ1-5; CDR3: ASGRDRGSNQPQH
V: TRBV2; J: TRBJ1-2; CDR3: ASREVRRTVPYGYT
V: TRBV6-5; J: TRBJ1-1; CDR3: ASSTSPQTDEAF
V: TRBV9; J: TRBJ1-1; CDR3: ASSDHSGTGGNTEAF
V: TRBV19; J: TRBJ1-6; CDR3: ASSEGRRVPSPLH
V: TRBV5-4; J: TRBJ2-1; CDR3: ASSLLTSGDNEQF
V: TRBV29-1; J: TRBJ1-2; CDR3: SVEERVTHYGYT
V: TRBV12-3/TRBV12-4; J: TRBJ1-1; CDR3: ASSLHRDEAF
V: TRBV28; J: TRBJ2-1; CDR3: ASSLGRELGEQF
V: TRBV2; J: TRBJ2-2; CDR3: ASSEGTGRIGELF
V: TRBV5-1; J: TRBJ2-7; CDR3: ASRAGGTSGRGASYEQY
V: TRBV30; J: TRBJ2-2; CDR3: AWRDQGEGELF
V: TRBV5-4; J: TRBJ2-5; CDR3: ASSSVAKRKETQY
V: TRBV11-1; J: TRBJ2-5; CDR3: ASSFGQGRETQY
V: TRBV6-2/TRBV6-3; J: TRBJ1-1; CDR3: ASSYSGGNTEAF
V: TRBV28; J: TRBJ2-7; CDR3: ASSSPDRAREQY
V: TRBV5-8; J: TRBJ1-4; CDR3: ASSLRATNEKLF
V: TRBV6-2/TRBV6-3; J: TRBJ2-7; CDR3: ASSLPRGQGFYEQY